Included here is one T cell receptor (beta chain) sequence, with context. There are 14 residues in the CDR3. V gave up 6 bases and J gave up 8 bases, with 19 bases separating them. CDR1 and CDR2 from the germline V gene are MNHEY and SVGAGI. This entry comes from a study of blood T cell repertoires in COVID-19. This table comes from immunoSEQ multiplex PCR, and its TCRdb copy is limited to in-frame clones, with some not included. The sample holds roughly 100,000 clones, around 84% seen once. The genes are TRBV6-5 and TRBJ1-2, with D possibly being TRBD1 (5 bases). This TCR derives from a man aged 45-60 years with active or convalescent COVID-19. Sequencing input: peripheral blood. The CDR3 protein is CASREDTLTRGYTF. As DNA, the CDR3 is TGTGCCAGCAGAGAGGACACCTTAACAAGGGGCTACACCTTC.